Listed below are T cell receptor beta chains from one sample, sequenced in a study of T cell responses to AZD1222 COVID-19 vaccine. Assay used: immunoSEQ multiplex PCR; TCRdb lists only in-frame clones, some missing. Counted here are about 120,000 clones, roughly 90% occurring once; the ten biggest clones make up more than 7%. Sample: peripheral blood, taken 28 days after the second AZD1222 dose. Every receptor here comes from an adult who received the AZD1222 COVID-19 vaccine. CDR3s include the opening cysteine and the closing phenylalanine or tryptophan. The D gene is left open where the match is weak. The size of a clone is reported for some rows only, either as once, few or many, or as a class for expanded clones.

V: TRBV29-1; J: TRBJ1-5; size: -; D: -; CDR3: CSAGTLNQPQHF; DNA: TGCAGCGCCGGGACACTCAATCAGCCCCAGCATTTT
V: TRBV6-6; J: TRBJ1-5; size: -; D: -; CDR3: CASSPQGSNQPQHF; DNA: TGTGCCAGCAGTCCCCAGGGGAGCAATCAGCCCCAGCATTTT
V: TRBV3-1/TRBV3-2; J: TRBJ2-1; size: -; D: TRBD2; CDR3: CASSISNALAGGEQFF; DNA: TGTGCCAGCAGCATTTCCAACGCACTAGCGGGAGGTGAGCAGTTCTTC
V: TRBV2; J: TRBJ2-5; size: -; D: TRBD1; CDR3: CASSETRGRQETQYF; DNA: TGTGCCAGCAGTGAGACGAGGGGGCGCCAAGAGACCCAGTACTTC
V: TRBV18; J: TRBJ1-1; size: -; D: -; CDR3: CASSPRRTEAFF; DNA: TGTGCCAGCTCACCCCGTAGGACTGAAGCTTTCTTT
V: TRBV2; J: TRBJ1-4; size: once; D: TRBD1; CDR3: CASSQDRATNEKLFF; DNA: TGTGCCAGCAGCCAGGACAGGGCAACTAATGAAAAACTGTTTTTT
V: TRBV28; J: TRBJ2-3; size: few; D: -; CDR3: CASSTGGPNTQYF; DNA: TGTGCCAGCAGCACCGGGGGCCCAAATACGCAGTATTTT
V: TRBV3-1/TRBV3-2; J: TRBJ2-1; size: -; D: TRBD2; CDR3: CASSLHSGIYNEQFF; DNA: TGTGCCAGCAGCCTACACAGCGGGATATACAATGAGCAGTTCTTC
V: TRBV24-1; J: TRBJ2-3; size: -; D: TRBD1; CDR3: CATSDRGQGAGDTQYF; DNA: TGTGCCACCAGTGACCGGGGACAGGGGGCGGGGGATACGCAGTATTTT
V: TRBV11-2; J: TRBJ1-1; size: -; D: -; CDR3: CASSLEVIGVNTEAFF; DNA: TGTGCCAGCAGCTTAGAGGTGATAGGGGTGAACACTGAAGCTTTCTTT
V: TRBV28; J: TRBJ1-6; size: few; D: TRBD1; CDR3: CASSLLTGMASPLHF; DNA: TGTGCCAGCAGTTTACTGACAGGGATGGCTTCACCCCTCCACTTT
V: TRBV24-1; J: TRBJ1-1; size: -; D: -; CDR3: CATSDRTDNEAFF; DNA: TGTGCCACCAGTGATCGGACCGATAATGAAGCTTTCTTT
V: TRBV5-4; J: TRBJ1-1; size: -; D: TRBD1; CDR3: CASSLGQGTMNTEAFF; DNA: TGTGCCAGCAGCTTAGGACAGGGCACCATGAACACTGAAGCTTTCTTT
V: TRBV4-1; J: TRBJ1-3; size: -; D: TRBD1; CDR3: CASSHRNGQGSSSGNTIYF; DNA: TGCGCCAGCAGCCACCGCAATGGACAGGGGTCGAGTTCTGGAAACACCATATATTTT
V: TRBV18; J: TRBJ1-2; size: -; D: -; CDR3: CASSPGGLTNYGYTF; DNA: TGTGCCAGCTCACCGGGCGGCCTGACTAACTATGGCTACACCTTC
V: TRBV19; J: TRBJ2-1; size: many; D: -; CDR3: CASSIDVNNEQFF; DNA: TGTGCCAGTAGTATAGATGTCAACAATGAGCAGTTCTTC